This T cell receptor (beta chain) was found in a study of blood T cell repertoires in COVID-19. Study as a whole: Collection of acute and convalescent COVID-19 samples took place in the United States, Italy and Spain. PBMCs, B-cell-depleted T cells, or T cells were the source of the cDNA or gDNA that made up the material.

Looked up from germline, CDR1 is SGHDN and CDR2 is FVKESK. The CDR3 totals 11 residues. Trimming left V 7 bases short and J 12 bases short, with 16 bases between. This clone was recorded once. Original data processing: For nucleated cells, counts were estimated from reference gene primer amplification. The table came from immunoSEQ multiplex PCR; TCRdb's copy has only in-frame clones and leaves some out. Clonal size and the V and J genes are those of that table, whereas D and trimming came from the DNA. The data hold 210,000 or so clones, with 75% to 85% observed a single time. This chain joins TRBV14 and TRBJ2-7; D may be TRBD2 (5 bases). This receptor was identified in a man aged 45-65 years with COVID-19, enrolled during active disease. The sample consisted of peripheral blood. The CDR3 DNA follows: TGTGCCAGCACCACGAGCTTTCGGGGGTACTTC. Translation gives CASTTSFRGYF.